This TCR beta chain was recovered during a study of shared T cell receptors in the human thymus. TCRdb keeps only in-frame clones here, not all; method: immunoSEQ multiplex PCR. This table holds about 660,000 clones, approximately 87% found once. Per germline, CDR1 SGHTA and CDR2 FQGNSA. CDR3 length equals 18 residues. Trimming took off 2 bases at V and 0 bases at J, with 17 bases between the two ends. These data were also filed under a second study, of human thymus T cells.

This TCR was recovered from a boy under two years old with a congenital heart defect. The sample taken for sequencing was thymocytes. The chain links TRBV7-2 to TRBJ1-5; weak D call: TRBD1 (5 bases). The CDR3 DNA sequence: TGTGCCAGCAGCTTATATCACCCGGGCCAGGGTAGCAATCAGCCCCAGCATTTT. It encodes CASSLYHPGQGSNQPQHF.